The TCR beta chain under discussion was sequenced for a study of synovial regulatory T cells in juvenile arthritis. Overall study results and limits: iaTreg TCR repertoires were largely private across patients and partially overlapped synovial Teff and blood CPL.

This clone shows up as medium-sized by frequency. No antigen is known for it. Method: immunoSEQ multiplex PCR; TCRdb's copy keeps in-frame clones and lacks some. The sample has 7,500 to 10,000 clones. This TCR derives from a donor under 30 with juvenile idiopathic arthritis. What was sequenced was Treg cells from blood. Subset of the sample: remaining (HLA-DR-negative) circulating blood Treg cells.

This CDR3 reads CASSTSNQPQHF. This chain uses TRBV7-9 with TRBJ1-5. CDR1 and CDR2 (germline): SEHNR, FQNEAQ (reference sequence). This CDR3 spans 12 amino acids. No DNA sequence is on record.